One sample yielded the 24 T cell receptor beta chains listed below, sequenced in a study of T cell changes during pregnancy in multiple sclerosis. Assay used: immunoSEQ multiplex PCR; TCRdb lists only in-frame clones, some missing. This table has about 38,000 clones, approximately 92% appearing once. The sample was CD8+ T cells from peripheral blood mononuclear cells, taken after pregnancy. These receptors were taken from a female donor with multiple sclerosis, enrolled in a pregnancy study.

The chain has TRBV28 and TRBJ2-2; possibly TRBD2 for D (5 bases). Per germline, CDR1 MDHEN and CDR2 SYDVKM. V shed 6 bases and J shed 4 bases, with 15 bases lying between them. The CDR3 has 15 residues. Written as DNA, the CDR3 is TGTGCCAGCAGCACACAGACACGGGGCACCGGGGAGCTGTTTTTT. Protein sequence: CASSTQTRGTGELFF.

DNA for the CDR3: TGCGCCAGCAGCCAAGACCTCAATCAGCCCCAGCATTTT. The encoded protein is CASSQDLNQPQHF. The V call is TRBV4-1, the J call TRBJ1-5, with D hard to call. The germline V gene encodes CDR1 MGHRA and CDR2 YSYEKL. Trimming cost V 0 bases and J 3 bases, with 3 bases left between them. This CDR3 contains 13 residues.

This rearrangement joins TRBV10-3 to TRBJ2-7; the D gene is possibly TRBD1 (6 bases). This CDR3 spans 13 amino acids. The V gene's germline CDR1 is ENHRY and CDR2 SYGVKD. Trimming removed 10 bases at V and 0 bases at J, with 13 bases between. CDR3 DNA: TGTGCCACCAGACAGGCTAGCTCCTACGAGCAGTACTTC. Translation: CATRQASSYEQYF.

The chain recombines TRBV5-5 with TRBJ1-5; a weak D match, TRBD1 (6 bases). V was cut by 4 bases and J by 6 bases, with 20 bases left in between. CDR3 length: 16 residues. The germline CDR1 and CDR2 sequences are SGHKS and YYEKEE (reference sequence). The CDR3: CASSPGTGGPSQPQHF. The CDR3 region has the DNA TGTGCCAGCAGCCCGGGCACGGGGGGGCCAAGTCAGCCCCAGCATTTT.

The chain is built from TRBV9 and TRBJ2-2, with D maybe TRBD2 (7 bases). Germline lookup yields CDR1 SGDLS and CDR2 YYNGEE. The CDR3 sequence is 17 residues long. Trimming pared 0 bases from V and 3 bases from J, leaving 15 bases between. The CDR3 coding sequence is TGTGCCAGCAGCGTAGCTAGGAGGGAGGGGGACACCGGGGAGCTGTTTTTT. This gives the protein CASSVARREGDTGELFF.

The CDR3, as DNA: TGTGCCAGCAGCTTACAGGGGGCCTACTATGGCTACACCTTC. This codes for CASSLQGAYYGYTF. V is TRBV5-4 and J is TRBJ1-2; 9 bases map to TRBD1. Germline V gene data show CDR1 as SGHNT and CDR2 as YYREEE (reference sequence). The trim removed 2 bases at V and 3 bases at J, leaving 2 bases unmatched. The CDR3 loop spans 14 amino acids.

The rearrangement joins TRBV27 to TRBJ2-1; 7 bases align to TRBD2. The CDR3 contains 14 residues. Germline assignment: CDR1 MNHEY and CDR2 SMNVEV (reference sequence). The junction had 10 bases not matched to a gene; V was cut back by 5 bases and J by 9 bases. The CDR3 bases are TGTGCCAGCAGTGACGGGGGGATCTCTTTTGAGCAGTTCTTC. Its protein product is CASSDGGISFEQFF.

This clone was counted only a few times. The chain links TRBV6-5 to TRBJ2-1; possibly TRBD2 for D (6 bases). The germline gives CDR1 MNHEY, CDR2 SVGAGI. The CDR3 is 15 residues long. Trimming pared 8 bases from V and 6 bases from J, leaving 20 bases between. In DNA, the CDR3 is TGTGCCAGCGGTCATAGCGGAGGCCCGGGCAATGAGCAGTTCTTC. Translating it yields CASGHSGGPGNEQFF.

This chain connects TRBV6-1 to TRBJ2-7; a possible D gene is TRBD2 (5 bases). The germline gives CDR1 MNHNS, CDR2 SASEGT. CDR3 length equals 11 residues. Trimming pared 8 bases from V and 3 bases from J, leaving 8 bases between. The CDR3 reads CASVTSYEQYF. CDR3 in DNA: TGTGCCAGCGTTACTAGCTACGAGCAGTACTTC.

The chain employs TRBV7-2 and TRBJ2-2, with unresolved D. The CDR3 sequence is 15 residues long. Trimming shortened V by 1 base and J by 4 bases, and 10 bases separated the two germline ends. Germline CDR1 is SGHTA and CDR2 is FQGNSA. CDR3 region: CASSLGLGGTGELFF. The CDR3 DNA sequence: TGTGCCAGCAGCTTAGGGCTAGGCGGCACCGGGGAGCTGTTTTTT.

By its share, this clone is medium-sized. The V call is TRBV4-1, the J call TRBJ1-5; weak D call: TRBD1 (5 bases). Looked up from germline, CDR1 is MGHRA and CDR2 is YSYEKL. The CDR3 contains 16 residues. V was cut by 3 bases and J by 3 bases, with 15 bases left in between. CDR3 protein: CASSQMDNLDNQPQHF. In nucleotides, the CDR3 is TGCGCCAGCAGCCAGATGGACAATCTGGACAATCAGCCCCAGCATTTT.

This clone was seen a few times. The rearrangement links TRBV28 to TRBJ1-1; maybe TRBD1 (6 bases). Germline values: CDR1 MDHEN, CDR2 SYDVKM. This CDR3 is built from 12 residues. Trimming left V 2 bases short and J 10 bases short, with 11 bases between. The chain's CDR3 is CASSLNRAGAFF. CDR3 nucleotides: TGTGCCAGCAGTTTAAACAGGGCCGGAGCTTTCTTT. The variable domain in full, with the rest retrieved from reference TRBV28 and TRBJ1-1, is DVKVTQSSRYLVKRTGEKVFLECVQDMDHENMFWYRQDPGLGLRLIYFSYDVKMKEKGDIPEGYSVSREKKERFSLILESASTNQTSMYLCASSLNRAGAFFGQGTRLTVV.

This sequence joins TRBV5-4 and TRBJ2-3, with 7 nucleotides matching TRBD2. Germline assignment: CDR1 SGHNT and CDR2 YYREEE (reference sequence). The CDR3 length is 15 residues. Unmatched junction bases numbered 7, after V lost 4 bases and J lost 2 bases. The CDR3 nucleotides read TGTGCCAGCAGCCGGAGGGAGGGGATCACAGATACGCAGTATTTT. This encodes CASSRREGITDTQYF.

The rearrangement joins TRBV7-9 to TRBJ1-2, with D possibly being TRBD1 (5 bases). There are 15 residues in the CDR3. In germline, CDR1 is SEHNR, CDR2 FQNEAQ (reference sequence). With 8 bases removed from V and 8 bases from J, the gap between germline ends came to 24 bases. The chain's CDR3 is CASRSLSRVARGYTF. The CDR3 DNA sequence: TGTGCCAGCCGCAGCTTAAGCAGGGTGGCGAGAGGCTACACCTTC.

V and J are TRBV7-9 and TRBJ2-3, with 11 bases matching TRBD2. This CDR3 has 15 amino acids. CDR1 and CDR2 from the germline V gene are SEHNR and FQNEAQ (reference sequence). Losses at the gene ends were 5 bases for V and 2 bases for J; bases not matched to a gene: 3. The CDR3 loop reads CASSRGLADTDTQYF. The CDR3 nucleotides are TGTGCCAGCAGCCGGGGACTAGCGGACACAGATACGCAGTATTTT.

The chain recombines TRBV2 with TRBJ2-5, with TRBD1 matching 7 bases. TRBJ2-7 explains the end of the DNA better; the J call may be wrong. There are 12 residues in the CDR3. The germline CDR1 and CDR2 sequences are SNHLY and FYNNEI. The CDR3: CASRGQTYEQYF. The CDR3 coding sequence is TGTGCCAGCAGGGGACAGACCTACGAGCAGTACTTC.

This clone has ten or more counts. The V call is TRBV28, the J call TRBJ2-2; 7 bases are shared with TRBD1. Germline loops: CDR1 MDHEN, CDR2 SYDVKM. CDR3 length: 15 residues. Trimming took 6 bases from V and 3 from J; bases not matched to a gene: 7. The CDR3 region has the DNA TGTGCCAGCAGCTCTGGACAGGCAGACACCGGGGAGCTGTTTTTT. Translated: CASSSGQADTGELFF. The full variable domain, in which reference TRBV28 and TRBJ2-2 provide the parts outside the CDR3, is DVKVTQSSRYLVKRTGEKVFLECVQDMDHENMFWYRQDPGLGLRLIYFSYDVKMKEKGDIPEGYSVSREKKERFSLILESASTNQTSMYLCASSSGQADTGELFFGEGSRLTVL.

The chain has TRBV7-9 and TRBJ2-1, with 8 bases aligning to TRBD2. This CDR3 is 14 amino acids long. With 2 bases clipped from V and 7 bases from J, the junction kept 4 bases outside the gene matches. The germline CDR1 and CDR2 sequences are SEHNR and FQNEAQ (reference sequence). CDR3 protein: CASSLLAGRNEQFF. The CDR3 region has the DNA TGTGCCAGCAGCTTACTAGCGGGTAGGAATGAGCAGTTCTTC. Complete variable domain (other parts from reference TRBV7-9 and TRBJ2-1): DTGVSQNPRHKITKRGQNVTFRCDPISEHNRLYWYRQTLGQGPEFLTYFQNEAQLEKSRLLSDRFSAERPKGSFSTLEIQRTEQGDSAMYLCASSLLAGRNEQFFGPGTRLTVL.

J is TRBJ2-3 and V is TRBV19, with 8 positions matching TRBD1. The trim removed 3 bases at V and 3 bases at J, leaving 11 bases unmatched. The CDR3 totals 17 residues. CDR1 and CDR2 from the germline V gene are LNHDA and SQIVND (reference sequence). CDR3 region: CASSIRQGARRTDTQYF. CDR3 DNA sequence: TGTGCCAGTAGTATTCGGCAGGGGGCGAGGAGGACAGATACGCAGTATTTT.

The chain has TRBV6-1 and TRBJ1-2; D possibly corresponds to TRBD1 (6 bases). The CDR3 runs 14 residues. V was trimmed by 6 bases and J by 8 bases, leaving 19 bases between them. CDR1 is MNHNS, CDR2 SASEGT, per germline. The CDR3, as DNA: TGTGCCAGCAGGCATTGGGGGACACCCGAAGGCTACACCTTC. Residues: CASRHWGTPEGYTF.

V usage is TRBV7-6 and J usage is TRBJ2-1; 10 nucleotides agree with TRBD1. The CDR3 runs 17 residues. V dropped 5 bases and J dropped 2; count of bases not matched to a gene: 9. Germline assignment: CDR1 SGHVS and CDR2 FNYEAQ. CDR3 region: CASSVKPGQGPYNEQFF. Here the CDR3 DNA reads TGTGCCAGCAGCGTCAAGCCGGGACAGGGGCCCTACAATGAGCAGTTCTTC.

This clone is a singleton in its sample. V gene TRBV2 combines with J gene TRBJ1-4, with unresolved D. The CDR3 is made up of 16 amino acids. From germline, CDR1 is SNHLY and CDR2 FYNNEI. V lost 6 bases and J 0 bases, leaving 14 bases between the germline ends. The CDR3 reads CASRVTDFATNEKLFF. In DNA, the CDR3 is TGTGCCAGCAGGGTTACAGATTTCGCAACTAATGAAAAACTGTTTTTT.

The chain links TRBV15 to TRBJ1-2; TRBD1 matches at 7 bases. After removal of 4 bases from V and 9 bases from J, the junction contained 5 bases not matched to a gene. This CDR3 has 12 amino acids. The germline CDR1 and CDR2 sequences are LNHNV and YYDKDF (reference sequence). The CDR3 is CATSTSGGRYTF. CDR3 bases: TGTGCCACCAGCACTTCAGGGGGTCGCTACACCTTC.

This chain connects TRBV5-1 to TRBJ2-1; TRBD2 might be the D (5 bases). The CDR3 has 14 amino acids. Per germline, CDR1 SGHRS and CDR2 YFSETQ. V was pared by 5 bases and J by 2 bases, with 11 bases between. In DNA form, the CDR3 reads TGCGCCAGCAGAGGCGGGTTCCCCTACAATGAGCAGTTCTTC. It encodes CASRGGFPYNEQFF. The full variable domain, rest sourced from reference TRBV5-1 and TRBJ2-1, is KAGVTQTPRYLIKTRGQQVTLSCSPISGHRSVSWYQQTPGQGLQFLFEYFSETQRNKGNFPGRFSGRQFSNSRSEMNVSTLELGDSALYLCASRGGFPYNEQFFGPGTRLTVL.